The clone carrying this TCR beta chain showed up just a few times. Antigen unknown. This entry is derived from a study of radiotherapy plus CTLA-4 blockade in lung cancer. The overall study: Among enrolled patients, 15% to 20% responded and approximately 33% achieved disease control.

Study-wide points: Peripheral blood showed expansion of tumor-derived TCR clones after radiotherapy and ipilimumab. Reports state that early shifts in blood T cell clones, with interferon-beta, best predicted response.

Chemo-refractory metastatic non-small-cell lung cancer patients underwent focal radiation alongside CTLA-4 blockade with ipilimumab. Here immunoSEQ multiplex PCR was the method, and the copy in TCRdb shows in-frame clones only, minus some. The table lists some 100,000 clones, about 83% of them singletons. V was shortened by 3 bases and J by 2 bases, with 21 bases between the two germline ends. This CDR3 has 18 amino acids. Germline V CDR1 and CDR2: SGHDN, FVKESK. The V call is TRBV14, the J call TRBJ2-3; D not resolved. This clonotype was obtained from a human donor with non-small cell lung cancer who had a partial response to radiotherapy plus ipilimumab. Material: peripheral blood, obtained from a patient treated with radiotherapy plus ipilimumab. The CDR3 spells CASSHNPSGVPYTDTQYF. CDR3 sequence (DNA): TGTGCCAGCAGCCACAACCCGTCAGGTGTTCCCTACACAGATACGCAGTATTTT.